Shown below are 19 T cell receptor beta chains from a single sample sequenced in a study of T cell responses to AZD1222 COVID-19 vaccine. This table comes from immunoSEQ multiplex PCR, and its TCRdb copy is limited to in-frame clones, with some not included. Counted here are about 81,000 clones, around 93% occurring once; the ten biggest clones make up about 8%. Sequenced material: peripheral blood, taken 28 days after the second AZD1222 dose. Every receptor here comes from an adult who received the AZD1222 COVID-19 vaccine.

The rearrangement joins TRBV6-5 to TRBJ1-4; a weak D match, TRBD1 (6 bases). Trimming took 6 bases from V and 4 from J, leaving 15 bases between them. Germline assignment: CDR1 MNHEY and CDR2 SVGAGI. This CDR3 comprises 15 residues. CDR3 protein: CASSSAGADNEKLFF. The CDR3 coding sequence is TGTGCCAGCAGCTCGGCGGGGGCGGATAATGAAAAACTGTTTTTT.

This sequence joins TRBV3-1 (or the pseudogene TRBV3-2) and TRBJ1-2; no clear D. CDR3 size: 12 residues. Per germline, CDR1 LGHDT and CDR2 YNNKEL (reference sequence). Trimming pared 1 base from V and 8 bases from J, leaving 8 bases between. CDR3 residues: CASSQVMGGYTF. The CDR3 bases are TGTGCCAGCAGCCAAGTTATGGGAGGCTACACCTTC.

The J gene is TRBJ2-1, the V gene TRBV2; no definite D call. Germline V gives CDR1 SNHLY, CDR2 FYNNEI. The CDR3 has 13 amino acids. Trimming stripped 3 bases from V and 8 bases from J, with 11 bases between. CDR3 in amino acids: CASSETRAYEQFF. The CDR3 coding sequence is TGTGCCAGCAGTGAGACCAGAGCATATGAGCAGTTCTTC.

V and J are TRBV5-4 and TRBJ1-1; D is perhaps TRBD1 (5 bases). The CDR3 has 17 amino acids. Deletions cut 1 base from V and 0 bases from J, with 16 bases between. Germline CDR1 and CDR2: SGHNT and YYREEE (reference sequence). DNA for the CDR3: TGTGCCAGCAGCTTGCTGCAATCCCGGGACCTGAACACTGAAGCTTTCTTT. As protein: CASSLLQSRDLNTEAFF.

The sample holds a few counts of this clone. The CDR3 reads CASSELGVYNEQFF. Here the CDR3 DNA reads TGTGCCAGCAGCGAGTTGGGGGTATACAATGAGCAGTTCTTC. The chain is built from TRBV27 and TRBJ2-1; the D call may be TRBD1 or TRBD2 (5 bases each). V gave up 6 bases and J gave up 4 bases, with 13 bases separating them. This CDR3 contains 14 residues. Germline CDR1 and CDR2: MNHEY and SMNVEV (reference sequence).

The chain carries TRBV28 and TRBJ1-2, with 8 nucleotides matching TRBD1. The germline V gene has CDR1 MDHEN and CDR2 SYDVKM. After removal of 6 bases from V and 3 bases from J, the junction contained 9 bases not matched to a gene. The CDR3 spans 15 residues. The CDR3 protein is CASRQTGGPDYGYTF. CDR3 bases: TGTGCCAGCAGACAAACAGGGGGGCCCGACTATGGCTACACCTTC.

The chain links TRBV6-6 to TRBJ2-1; D may be TRBD2 (5 bases). The CDR3 extends over 14 amino acids. Trimming removed 4 bases from V and 6 bases from J, with 13 bases in between. Germline CDR1 reads MNHNY; CDR2 reads SVGAGI (reference sequence). This chain's CDR3 is CASSSLAFSNEQFF. Here the CDR3 DNA reads TGTGCCAGCAGTTCCTTAGCGTTCTCCAATGAGCAGTTCTTC.

V usage is TRBV5-1 and J usage is TRBJ1-2; 8 nucleotides match TRBD1. Germline-derived CDR1 and CDR2 are SGHRS and YFSETQ. J lost 6 bases, V lost 0 bases, and 1 base had no gene match. This CDR3 comprises 13 residues. DNA of the CDR3: TGCGCCAGCAGCTTGGGACAGGGGAATGGCTACACCTTC. This sequence encodes CASSLGQGNGYTF.

The V and J genes are TRBV11-2 and TRBJ1-4; the D is unclear. CDR1 and CDR2 from the germline V gene are SGHAT and FQNNGV. The CDR3 has 15 residues. V was clipped by 5 bases and J by 7 bases, with 17 bases between them. CDR3 residues: CASSRTDPTAEKLFF. For the CDR3, the DNA is TGTGCCAGCAGCCGTACAGATCCCACAGCTGAAAAACTGTTTTTT.

This chain uses TRBV27 with TRBJ1-1; a possible D gene is TRBD1 (5 bases). CDR1 is MNHEY and CDR2 is SMNVEV in the germline V gene (reference sequence). The CDR3 consists of 13 residues. The V end lost 7 bases, the J end lost 0 bases, and 9 bases lay between the germline ends. The CDR3 reads CASKAGMNTEAFF. DNA of the CDR3: TGTGCCAGCAAGGCAGGGATGAACACTGAAGCTTTCTTT.

The chain is built from TRBV4-2 and TRBJ2-5, with TRBD2 matching 10 bases. Germline CDR1 LGHNA, CDR2 YNFKEQ. The CDR3 is made up of 18 amino acids. The V segment lost 5 bases and the J segment 4 bases; nucleotides outside the gene matches: 16. CDR3 DNA sequence: TGTGCCAGCAGCGGAGGTAGTGGTATAGCGGGAGGCGGAGAGACCCAGTACTTC. This gives the protein CASSGGSGIAGGGETQYF.

The V call is TRBV5-1, the J call TRBJ2-5, with D uncertain. CDR1 is SGHRS, CDR2 YFSETQ, per germline. Trimming pared 0 bases from V and 0 bases from J, leaving 9 bases between. This CDR3 is built from 15 residues. The CDR3 region has the DNA TGCGCCAGCAGCTTGGCCAAGAGTTACCAAGAGACCCAGTACTTC. Translation gives CASSLAKSYQETQYF.

The J gene is TRBJ2-5, the V gene TRBV12-5, with a tentative D call TRBD2 (6 bases). Germline lookup yields CDR1 LGHNT and CDR2 FRNRAP. This CDR3 is 16 amino acids long. V dropped 3 bases and J dropped 2 bases, with 16 bases sitting between them. Here the CDR3 DNA reads TGTGCTAGTGGTTTAGGCGGGGCAAGAGGGCAAGAGACCCAGTACTTC. Translation: CASGLGGARGQETQYF. Full variable domain (remainder filled in from reference TRBV12-5 and TRBJ2-5): DARVTQTPRHKVTEMGQEVTMRCQPILGHNTVFWYRQTMMQGLELLAYFRNRAPLDDSGMPKDRFSAEMPDATLATLKIQPSEPRDSAVYFCASGLGGARGQETQYFGPGTRLLVL.

The chain couples TRBV18 to TRBJ1-5; the D is unclear. V was shortened by 4 bases and J by 3 bases, with 7 bases between the two germline ends. The germline gives CDR1 KGHSH, CDR2 LQKENI. There are 13 residues in the CDR3. The CDR3 nucleotides read TGTGCCAGCTCACAGCGAGACAATCAGCCCCAGCATTTT. This codes for CASSQRDNQPQHF.

The chain employs TRBV4-1 and TRBJ2-7; 7 positions match TRBD2. This CDR3 is 17 amino acids long. The trim removed 2 bases at V and 5 bases at J, leaving 15 bases unmatched. CDR1 and CDR2 from the germline V gene are MGHRA and YSYEKL. CDR3 amino acids: CASSQPLRGGRSNEQYF. DNA of the CDR3: TGCGCCAGCAGCCAACCATTAAGGGGCGGGAGATCAAACGAGCAGTACTTC.

This clone was seen just once. This chain's CDR3 is CASSPYRGLAKNIQYF. Here the CDR3 DNA reads TGTGCCAGCAGTCCCTACAGGGGGCTAGCCAAAAACATTCAGTACTTC. The V and J genes are TRBV28 and TRBJ2-4, with 9 positions matching TRBD1. V was pared by 5 bases and J by 0 bases, with 5 bases of the junction left unmatched. CDR1 and CDR2 (germline): MDHEN, SYDVKM. The CDR3 length is 16 residues.

The J gene is TRBJ2-3, the V gene TRBV10-2; D call uncertain. Per germline, CDR1 WSHSY and CDR2 SAAADI. The CDR3 length is 15 residues. V was shortened by 2 bases and J by 3 bases, with 12 bases between the two germline ends. CDR3 in amino acids: CASSEMKATTDTQYF. CDR3 nucleotide sequence: TGCGCCAGCAGTGAGATGAAGGCGACGACAGATACGCAGTATTTT.

The chain uses TRBV7-3 and TRBJ1-2; 9 nucleotides line up with TRBD1. The CDR3 runs 16 residues. CDR1 and CDR2 (germline): SGHTA, FQGTGA. The junction had 7 bases not matched to a gene; V was cut back by 5 bases and J by 0 bases. In DNA form, the CDR3 reads TGTGCCAGCAGCATTACAGGGGGCGAAGCTAACTATGGCTACACCTTC. Amino acids: CASSITGGEANYGYTF.

V and J are TRBV9 and TRBJ2-7, with D perhaps TRBD1 (6 bases). V was pared by 1 base and J by 1 base, with 12 bases between. The CDR3 loop spans 15 amino acids. Germline V gene sequence: CDR1 SGDLS, CDR2 YYNGEE. The chain's CDR3 is CASSVRDTLSYEQYF. The CDR3 DNA reads as TGTGCCAGCAGCGTAAGGGACACCCTGTCCTACGAGCAGTACTTC.